What follows are 4 T cell receptor beta chains derived from one specimen sequenced in a study of T cell repertoires in cytomegalovirus infection. From the reads, TCRdb called clonotypes with MiXCR, one entry per CDR3 protein. Of around 800,000 distinct CDR3 sequences listed, about 31% are singletons. For these TCRs, the target antigens are not known. Material: cultured CD8+ T cells from PBMCs, obtained from culture after CMV antigen stimulation. These receptors were collected from a human donor in good health (CMV status not recorded). Some clones in this sample may be carry-over from other donors' samples.

This clonotype was detected a few times. This rearrangement joins TRBV6-6 to TRBJ2-1; TRBD2 matches 10 bases. With V trimmed by 3 bases and J by 6 bases, 8 bases remained unmatched. Germline V gene data show CDR1 as MNHNY and CDR2 as SVGAGI (reference sequence). This CDR3 has 16 amino acids. The CDR3: CASSYPSGGDGNEQFF. Written as DNA, the CDR3 is TGTGCCAGCAGTTATCCGAGCGGGGGGGATGGCAATGAGCAGTTCTTC.

This clonotype came up many times. The V call is TRBV12-3 or TRBV12-4, the J call TRBJ2-2; 7 bases fit TRBD1. The CDR3 runs to 14 residues. Trimming removed 10 bases from V and 1 base from J; junction bases left unmatched: 6. The CDR3 bases are TGTGCCAACTCCGGGACAGAGAACACCGGGGAGCTGTTTTTT. It translates to CANSGTENTGELFF.

The gene calls are TRBV7-9 and TRBJ2-1; tentatively, D is TRBD1 (5 bases). Per germline, CDR1 SEHNR and CDR2 FQNEAQ (reference sequence). V lost 5 bases and J lost 5, with 10 bases in between. The CDR3 is 13 residues long. CDR3 loop: CASSGRENNEQFF. Written as DNA, the CDR3 is TGTGCCAGCAGCGGCAGGGAAAACAATGAGCAGTTCTTC.

This clonotype was observed a handful of times. The chain uses TRBV7-2 and TRBJ2-2; the D gene is possibly TRBD1 (6 bases). CDR1 is SGHTA, CDR2 FQGNSA, per germline. V lost 2 bases and J lost 4, with 8 bases in between. The CDR3 is 14 residues long. The CDR3 nucleotides read TGTGCCAGCAGCTTACCAGGGGTCACCGGGGAGCTGTTTTTT. This encodes CASSLPGVTGELFF.